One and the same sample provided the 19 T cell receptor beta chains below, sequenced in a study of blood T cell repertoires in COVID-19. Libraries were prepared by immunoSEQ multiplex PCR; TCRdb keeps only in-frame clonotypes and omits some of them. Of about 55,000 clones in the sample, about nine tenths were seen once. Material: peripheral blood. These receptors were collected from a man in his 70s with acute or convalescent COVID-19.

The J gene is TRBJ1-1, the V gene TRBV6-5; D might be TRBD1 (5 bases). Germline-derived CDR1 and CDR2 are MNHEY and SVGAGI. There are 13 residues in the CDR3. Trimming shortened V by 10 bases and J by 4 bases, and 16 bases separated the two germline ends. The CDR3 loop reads CATGRGLVTEAFF. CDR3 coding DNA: TGTGCCACCGGGCGGGGGTTGGTCACTGAAGCTTTCTTT.

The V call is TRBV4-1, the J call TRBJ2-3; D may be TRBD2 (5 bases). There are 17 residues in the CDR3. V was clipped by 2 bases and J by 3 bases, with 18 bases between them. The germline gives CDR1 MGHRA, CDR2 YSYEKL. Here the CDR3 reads CASSQTPGLFGTDTQYF. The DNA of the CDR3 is TGCGCCAGCAGCCAAACCCCTGGACTGTTTGGGACAGATACGCAGTATTTT.

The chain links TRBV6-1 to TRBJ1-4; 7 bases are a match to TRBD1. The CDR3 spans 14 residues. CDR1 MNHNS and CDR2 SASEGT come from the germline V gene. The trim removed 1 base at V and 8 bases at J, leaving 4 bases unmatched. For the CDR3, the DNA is TGTGCCAGCAGTGAAGGCAGGGGGGTCGAAAAACTGTTTTTT. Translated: CASSEGRGVEKLFF.

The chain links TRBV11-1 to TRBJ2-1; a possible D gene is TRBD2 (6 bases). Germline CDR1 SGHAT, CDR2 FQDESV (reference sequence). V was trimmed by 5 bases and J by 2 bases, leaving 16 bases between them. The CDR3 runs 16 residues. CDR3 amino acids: CASSPFSGGAYNEQFF. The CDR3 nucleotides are TGTGCCAGCAGCCCTTTTTCGGGCGGGGCCTACAATGAGCAGTTCTTC.

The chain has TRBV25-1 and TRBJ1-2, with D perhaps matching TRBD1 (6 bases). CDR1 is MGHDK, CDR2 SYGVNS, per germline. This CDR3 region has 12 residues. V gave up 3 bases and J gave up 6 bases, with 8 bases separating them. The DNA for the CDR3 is TGTGCCAGCAGTGACAGGGGTCATGGCTACACCTTC. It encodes CASSDRGHGYTF.

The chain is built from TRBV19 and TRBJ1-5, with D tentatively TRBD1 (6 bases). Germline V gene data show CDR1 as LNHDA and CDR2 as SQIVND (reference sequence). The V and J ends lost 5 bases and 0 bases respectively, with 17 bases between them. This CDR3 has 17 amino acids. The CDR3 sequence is CASSPMTGGYSNQPQHF. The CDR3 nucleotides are TGTGCCAGTAGTCCCATGACAGGAGGCTATAGCAATCAGCCCCAGCATTTT. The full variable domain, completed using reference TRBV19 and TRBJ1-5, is DGGITQSPKYLFRKEGQNVTLSCEQNLNHDAMYWYRQDPGQGLRLIYYSQIVNDFQKGDIAEGYSVSREKKESFPLTVTSAQKNPTAFYLCASSPMTGGYSNQPQHFGDGTRLSIL.

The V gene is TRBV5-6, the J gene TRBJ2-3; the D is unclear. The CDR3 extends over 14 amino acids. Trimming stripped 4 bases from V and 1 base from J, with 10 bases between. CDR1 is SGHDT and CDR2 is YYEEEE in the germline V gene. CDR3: CASSSPGRTDTQYF. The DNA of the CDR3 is TGTGCCAGCAGCAGTCCGGGTCGCACAGATACGCAGTATTTT. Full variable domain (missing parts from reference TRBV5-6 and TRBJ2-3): DAGVTQSPTHLIKTRGQQVTLRCSPKSGHDTVSWYQQALGQGPQFIFQYYEEEERQRGNFPDRFSGHQFPNYSSELNVNALLLGDSALYLCASSSPGRTDTQYFGPGTRLTVL.

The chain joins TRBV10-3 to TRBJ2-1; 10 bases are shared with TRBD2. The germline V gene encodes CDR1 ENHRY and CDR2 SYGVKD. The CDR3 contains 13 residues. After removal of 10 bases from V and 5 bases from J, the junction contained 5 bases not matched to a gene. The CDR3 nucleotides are TGTGCCACCAAAGGGACTAGCGACAATGAGCAGTTCTTC. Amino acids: CATKGTSDNEQFF.

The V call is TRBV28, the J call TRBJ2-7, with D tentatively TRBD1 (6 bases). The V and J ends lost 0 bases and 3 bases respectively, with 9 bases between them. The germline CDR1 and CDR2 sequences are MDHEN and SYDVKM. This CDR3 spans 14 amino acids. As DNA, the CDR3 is TGTGCCAGCAGTTTATGGGACAGAGACTACGAGCAGTACGTC. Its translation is CASSLWDRDYEQYV.

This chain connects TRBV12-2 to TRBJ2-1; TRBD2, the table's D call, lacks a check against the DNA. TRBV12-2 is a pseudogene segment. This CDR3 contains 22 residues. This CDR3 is CASRLRAYRGLAGVMFYNEQFF. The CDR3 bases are TGTGCAAGTCGCTTAAGGGCTTATCGGGGACTAGCGGGAGTTATGTTCTACAATGAGCAGTTCTTC.

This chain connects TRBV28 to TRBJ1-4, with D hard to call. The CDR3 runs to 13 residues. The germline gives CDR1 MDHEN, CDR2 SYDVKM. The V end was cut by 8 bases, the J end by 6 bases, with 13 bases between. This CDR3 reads CASGSGMDEKLFF. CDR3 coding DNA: TGTGCCAGCGGGTCCGGGATGGATGAAAAACTGTTTTTT.

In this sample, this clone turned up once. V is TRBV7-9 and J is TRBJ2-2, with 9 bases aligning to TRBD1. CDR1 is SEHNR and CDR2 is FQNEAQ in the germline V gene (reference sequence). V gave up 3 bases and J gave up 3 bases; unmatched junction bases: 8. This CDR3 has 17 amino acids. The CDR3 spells CASSLIRDRVYTGELFF. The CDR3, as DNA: TGTGCCAGCAGCTTGATACGGGACAGGGTTTACACCGGGGAGCTGTTTTTT.

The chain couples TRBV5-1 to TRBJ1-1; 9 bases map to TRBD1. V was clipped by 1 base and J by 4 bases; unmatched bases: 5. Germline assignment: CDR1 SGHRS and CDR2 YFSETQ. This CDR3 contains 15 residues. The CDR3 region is CASSLTGGEGTEAFF. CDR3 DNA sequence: TGCGCCAGCAGCTTGACAGGGGGCGAGGGCACTGAAGCTTTCTTT.

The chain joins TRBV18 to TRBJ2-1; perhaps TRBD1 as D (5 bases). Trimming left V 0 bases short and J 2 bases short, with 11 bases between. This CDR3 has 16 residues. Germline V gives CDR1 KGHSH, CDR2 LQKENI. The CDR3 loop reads CASSPPQGFTYNEQFF. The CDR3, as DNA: TGTGCCAGCTCACCACCGCAGGGTTTCACCTACAATGAGCAGTTCTTC.

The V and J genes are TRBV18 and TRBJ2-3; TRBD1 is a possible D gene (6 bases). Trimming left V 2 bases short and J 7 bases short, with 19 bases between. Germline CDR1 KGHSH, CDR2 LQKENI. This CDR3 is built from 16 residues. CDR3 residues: CASSPYETGTFNTQYF. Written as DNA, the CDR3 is TGTGCCAGCTCACCATATGAGACAGGCACATTTAATACGCAGTATTTT.

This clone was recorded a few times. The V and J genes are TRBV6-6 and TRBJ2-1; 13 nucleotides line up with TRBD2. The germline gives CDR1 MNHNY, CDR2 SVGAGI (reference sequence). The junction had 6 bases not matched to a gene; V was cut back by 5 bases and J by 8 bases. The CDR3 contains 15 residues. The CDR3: CASSRLAGGLYEQFF. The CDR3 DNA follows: TGTGCCAGCAGTAGACTAGCGGGAGGTTTGTATGAGCAGTTCTTC.

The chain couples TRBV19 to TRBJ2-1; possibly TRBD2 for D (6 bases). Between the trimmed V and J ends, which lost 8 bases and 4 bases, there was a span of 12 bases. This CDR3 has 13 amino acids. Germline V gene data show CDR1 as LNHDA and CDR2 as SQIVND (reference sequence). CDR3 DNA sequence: TGTGCCAGTCATACCGGGGGTTACAATGAGCAGTTCTTC. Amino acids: CASHTGGYNEQFF.

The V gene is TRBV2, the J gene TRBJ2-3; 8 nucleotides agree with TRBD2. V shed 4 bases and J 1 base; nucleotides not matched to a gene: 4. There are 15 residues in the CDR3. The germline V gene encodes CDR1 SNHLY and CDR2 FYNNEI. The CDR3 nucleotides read TGTGCCAGCAGTGGTAGCGGGGCCCGCACAGATACGCAGTATTTT. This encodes CASSGSGARTDTQYF.

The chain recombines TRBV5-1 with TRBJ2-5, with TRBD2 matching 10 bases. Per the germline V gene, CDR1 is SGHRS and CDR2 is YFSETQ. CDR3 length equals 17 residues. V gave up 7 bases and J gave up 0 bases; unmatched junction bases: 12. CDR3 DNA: TGCGCCAGCCGGGGGGCGCTAGCGGGGGTGTACCAAGAGACCCAGTACTTC. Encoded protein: CASRGALAGVYQETQYF.